Described below is a single T cell receptor (beta chain) sequence and its context. Assay: immunoSEQ multiplex PCR; the TCRdb copy retains only in-frame clones and omits some. This sample has 640,000 or so clones, with about 89% found just once. This sample is drawn from a study of shared T cell receptors in the human thymus. The germline CDR1 and CDR2 sequences are SGHVS and FNYEAQ. Trimming removed 1 base at V and 0 bases at J, with 10 bases between. The CDR3 totals 17 residues. These same data were also listed under a study on human thymus T cells. That publication notes: Related research reported highly overlapping thymic repertoires among unrelated individuals.

The clonotype originates from a boy under two years old with a congenital heart defect. The specimen sequenced was thymocytes. The V call is TRBV7-6, the J call TRBJ2-6; D not certain. For the CDR3, the DNA is TGTGCCAGCAGCTTAGACTTTTCCTCCTCTGGGGCCAACGTCCTGACTTTC. Residues: CASSLDFSSSGANVLTF. Complete variable domain (other parts from reference TRBV7-6 and TRBJ2-6): GAGVSQSPRYKVTKRGQDVALRCDPISGHVSLYWYRQALGQGPEFLTYFNYEAQQDKSGLPNDRFSAERPEGSISTLTIQRTEQRDSAMYRCASSLDFSSSGANVLTFGAGSRLTVL.